This T cell receptor beta chain was sequenced for a study of identical twins. CDR1 is LGHNA and CDR2 is YNFKEQ in the germline V gene. CDR3 length: 16 amino acids. Between the trimmed V and J ends, which lost 3 bases and 0 bases, there was a span of 14 bases. This clonotype has only a few counts. Its matching antigen is unknown. General study findings and limits: Surplus twin overlap in beta out-of-frame sequences was less pronounced.

Unique molecular identifiers were present on cDNA, and template switching added a universal primer site. TCRdb fed the 5' RACE reads into MiXCR, producing one record per CDR3 protein. This table holds some 320,000 distinct CDR3 sequences, 9% to 15% found once. This sample also belongs to another study, concerning yellow fever vaccine responses in identical twins. As that report states: On the reported evidence, twins' vaccine T cell responses seemed partly convergent and partly personalized.

Sequencing was performed on CD8+ T cells sorted from blood. The rearrangement joins TRBV4-2 to TRBJ1-1, with D perhaps TRBD1 (5 bases). The clonotype was recovered from a woman under 30 in good health. CDR3 nucleotides: TGTGCCAGCAGCCACTTGACAGAGCCAATGAACACTGAAGCTTTCTTT. Amino acid sequence: CASSHLTEPMNTEAFF.